This T cell receptor beta chain is drawn from a study of blood T cell repertoires in COVID-19. CDR3 length: 17 residues. The ends were cut back, 0 bases at V and 4 bases at J, with 18 bases in the middle. Germline CDR1 is LNHNV and CDR2 is YYDKDF (reference sequence). The method was immunoSEQ multiplex PCR; TCRdb's version includes in-frame clones alone and lacks a portion of them. The sample shows 100,000 to 150,000 clones, less than 90% of them seen only once. The sample comprised peripheral blood. The V and J genes are TRBV15 and TRBJ2-5; D is perhaps TRBD1 (6 bases). The TCR sequence derives from an elderly man with active or convalescent COVID-19. CDR3 sequence reads: CATSRDRAGDLLETQYF. DNA of the CDR3: TGTGCCACCAGCAGAGATCGGGCAGGGGACCTATTAGAGACCCAGTACTTC. Together with reference TRBV15 and TRBJ2-5, the CDR3 gives the full variable domain: DAMVIQNPRYQVTQFGKPVTLSCSQTLNHNVMYWYQQKSSQAPKLLFHYYDKDFNNEADTPDNFQSRRPNTSFCFLDIRSPGLGDTAMYLCATSRDRAGDLLETQYFGPGTRLLVL.